These 31 T cell receptor beta chains share one sample of origin, sequenced in a study of human T cells and chemical hapten exposure. Time point: pre-sensitization, week 0. The treatment is: therapeutic diphenylcyclopropenone sensitization with weekly scalp DPC. One entry per CDR3 protein results from TCRdb running MiXCR on the RACE reads. The table has approximately 77,000 distinct CDR3 sequences, less than 15% seen once; the top ten hold over 3.5%. Sequencing was performed on whole blood, taken in connection with sensitization to the hapten diphenylcyclopropenone (DPC). These receptors came from a woman between 50 and 59 years old with alopecia areata. Some clones in this sample may be carry-over from other donors' samples.

The V call is TRBV20-1, the J call TRBJ1-6; weak D call: TRBD1 (5 bases). The V end was cut by 3 bases, the J end by 9 bases, with 27 bases between. This CDR3 spans 18 amino acids. Germline loops: CDR1 DFQATT, CDR2 SNEGSKA (reference sequence). The CDR3: CSASQIALSARGSSPLHF. The CDR3 DNA reads TGCAGTGCTAGTCAGATAGCTCTATCGGCAAGGGGTTCTTCACCCCTCCACTTT.

CDR3 coding DNA: TGCAGCGTTGCTGGGCTAGACATTCAGTACTTC. Amino acid sequence: CSVAGLDIQYF. The chain employs TRBV29-1 and TRBJ2-4; D is unresolved. Trimming removed 4 bases at V and 8 bases at J, with 9 bases between. Germline lookup yields CDR1 SQVTM and CDR2 ANQGSEA. The CDR3 runs 11 residues.

The chain joins TRBV11-2 to TRBJ2-7; D ambiguous. CDR3 length equals 16 residues. V was clipped by 0 bases and J by 2 bases, with 14 bases between them. Germline lookup yields CDR1 SGHAT and CDR2 FQNNGV. DNA of the CDR3: TGTGCCAGCAGCTTAGATCCTTGGGGAACGACCTACGAGCAGTACTTC. This encodes CASSLDPWGTTYEQYF.

The J gene is TRBJ2-1, the V gene TRBV20-1; the D is unclear. Trimming pared 6 bases from V and 2 bases from J, leaving 20 bases between. There are 16 residues in the CDR3. Germline-derived CDR1 and CDR2 are DFQATT and SNEGSKA (reference sequence). The CDR3 here is CSAGARRKETYNEQFF. The CDR3 coding sequence is TGCAGTGCGGGCGCCCGACGGAAAGAAACCTACAATGAGCAGTTCTTC.

This clonotype has a single count. This chain joins TRBV7-2 and TRBJ2-7, with TRBD1 identical over 8 bases. The V gene's germline CDR1 is SGHTA and CDR2 FQGNSA. CDR3 size: 14 residues. V shed 2 bases, J shed 3 bases, and the junction held 3 bases outside the gene matches. In DNA, the CDR3 is TGTGCCAGCAGCTTACAGGGGGCGGACTACGAGCAGTACTTC. It translates to CASSLQGADYEQYF.

The chain is built from TRBV5-1 and TRBJ1-4; D is uncertain. Germline V gives CDR1 SGHRS, CDR2 YFSETQ. V lost 4 bases, J lost 0 bases, and 13 bases lay in between. The CDR3 totals 16 residues. CDR3 DNA: TGCGCCAGCAGCCTCCCCACGGGAGCAACTAATGAAAAACTGTTTTTT. Translating it yields CASSLPTGATNEKLFF. Looking up the rest from reference TRBV5-1 and TRBJ1-4 gives the full variable domain: KAGVTQTPRYLIKTRGQQVTLSCSPISGHRSVSWYQQTPGQGLQFLFEYFSETQRNKGNFPGRFSGRQFSNSRSEMNVSTLELGDSALYLCASSLPTGATNEKLFFGSGTQLSVL.

A few counts support this clonotype. This may be a read error, as it is one base from a much larger clone. The V call is TRBV7-8, the J call TRBJ1-5; TRBD1 might be the D (5 bases). CDR1 is SGHVS and CDR2 is FQNEAQ in the germline V gene. V was shortened by 6 bases and J by 4 bases, with 13 bases between the two germline ends. The CDR3 runs 14 residues. CDR3 coding DNA: TGTGCCAGCAGGCCAAGGGGCTGGAATCAGCCCCAGCATTTT. This gives the protein CASRPRGWNQPQHF.

A few counts support this clonotype. This chain uses TRBV29-1 with TRBJ2-1; tentatively, D is TRBD1 or TRBD2 (5 bases each). Germline CDR1 SQVTM, CDR2 ANQGSEA. Deletions cut 5 bases from V and 6 bases from J, with 14 bases between. The CDR3 consists of 13 residues. The CDR3 coding sequence is TGCAGCGTTACGGGACCAGGAGGCAATGAGCAGTTCTTC. The encoded protein is CSVTGPGGNEQFF.

The table lists this clonotype with many counts. DNA for the CDR3: TGCAGTGCCGTCGACAGGGGGGACAGCTCCTACAATGAGCAGTTCTTC. Translation: CSAVDRGDSSYNEQFF. This chain uses TRBV20-1 with TRBJ2-1; TRBD1 agrees at 9 bases. Germline CDR1 is DFQATT and CDR2 is SNEGSKA (reference sequence). V was clipped by 6 bases and J by 0 bases; unmatched bases: 9. The CDR3 runs to 16 residues.

The chain combines TRBV20-1 with TRBJ2-7, with D perhaps assigned TRBD1 or TRBD2 (6 bases each). This CDR3 spans 15 amino acids. Germline V gene data show CDR1 as DFQATT and CDR2 as SNEGSKA (reference sequence). Trimming stripped 0 bases from V and 3 bases from J, with 15 bases between. CDR3 nucleotide sequence: TGCAGTGCTAGAGATCTCAGAAGGGGGGTCTACGAGCAGTACTTC. The encoded protein is CSARDLRRGVYEQYF.

V gene TRBV7-9 combines with J gene TRBJ2-1; D may be TRBD2 (6 bases). Trimming pared 6 bases from V and 6 bases from J, leaving 18 bases between. Germline V gene lookup returns CDR1 SEHNR and CDR2 FQNEAQ (reference sequence). This CDR3 region has 15 residues. CDR3 region: CASSRPLGEVNEQFF. The CDR3 DNA sequence: TGTGCCAGCAGTCGACCTCTAGGGGAGGTCAATGAGCAGTTCTTC.

The sample holds a few counts of this clonotype. This sequence joins TRBV20-1 and TRBJ1-2; D ambiguous. Per the germline V gene, CDR1 is DFQATT and CDR2 is SNEGSKA (reference sequence). The CDR3 spans 15 residues. Deletions cut 0 bases from V and 1 base from J, with 12 bases between. CDR3 region: CSARDRGGINYGYTF. The CDR3 DNA follows: TGCAGTGCTAGAGATCGTGGAGGGATTAACTATGGCTACACCTTC.

CDR3 sequence (DNA): TGTGCCAGCAGTTCTCGGGGACAGGAGAACACCGGGGAGCTGTTTTTT. Residues: CASSSRGQENTGELFF. The chain recombines TRBV7-9 with TRBJ2-2, with 8 bases identical to TRBD1. Germline loops: CDR1 SEHNR, CDR2 FQNEAQ (reference sequence). The CDR3 contains 16 residues. J gave up 1 base and V 6 bases, and 7 bases lay outside the gene matches.

V gene TRBV7-9 combines with J gene TRBJ2-1; D not resolved. Trimming removed 10 bases at V and 5 bases at J, with 24 bases between. CDR1 is SEHNR and CDR2 is FQNEAQ in the germline V gene (reference sequence). The CDR3 is 16 amino acids. The CDR3 sequence is CATQRDTRLLNNEQFF. In DNA form, the CDR3 reads TGTGCCACCCAAAGGGATACCCGCCTACTTAACAATGAGCAGTTCTTC.

A few counts support this clonotype. This chain joins TRBV10-1 and TRBJ2-3; 8 bases line up with TRBD2. J lost 7 bases, V lost 9 bases, and 12 bases had no gene match. The CDR3 loop spans 14 amino acids. Germline CDR1 is WNHNN and CDR2 is SYGVQD (reference sequence). The CDR3: CASNTKRGFHTQYF. The CDR3 region has the DNA TGCGCCAGTAACACGAAGCGGGGGTTCCATACGCAGTATTTT.

A few counts support this clonotype. J is TRBJ2-3 and V is TRBV2, with a weak D call TRBD1 (5 bases). Germline V gene lookup returns CDR1 SNHLY and CDR2 FYNNEI. The CDR3 covers 12 residues. Trimming took 4 bases from V and 3 from J, leaving 5 bases between them. CDR3 protein: CASSGQTDTQYF. In nucleotides, the CDR3 is TGTGCCAGCAGTGGACAGACAGATACGCAGTATTTT.

This clonotype was counted ten times or more. The chain has TRBV30 and TRBJ2-6; D remains unclear. The CDR3 totals 15 residues. V was trimmed by 1 base and J by 0 bases, leaving 7 bases between them. Germline-derived CDR1 and CDR2 are GTSNPN and SVGIG (reference sequence). The CDR3 coding sequence is TGTGCCTGGAGTGGGACCTACTCTGGGGCCAACGTCCTGACTTTC. Protein: CAWSGTYSGANVLTF.

This clonotype was seen more than once but under ten times. J is TRBJ1-1 and V is TRBV3-1; D remains ambiguous. The germline V gene encodes CDR1 LGHDT and CDR2 YNNKEL (reference sequence). The V end was cut by 2 bases, the J end by 2 bases, with 24 bases between. This CDR3 is built from 19 residues. This CDR3 is CASSQLTAGRTEANTEAFF. For the CDR3, the DNA is TGTGCCAGCAGCCAATTAACTGCCGGACGGACGGAGGCTAACACTGAAGCTTTCTTT.

This clonotype was seen a single time. V gene TRBV10-3 combines with J gene TRBJ2-1; D is undetermined. The germline V gene has CDR1 ENHRY and CDR2 SYGVKD. The ends were cut back, 3 bases at V and 5 bases at J, with 2 bases in the middle. The CDR3 runs to 11 residues. The CDR3 spells CAISENNEQFF. In DNA form, the CDR3 reads TGTGCCATCAGTGAAAACAATGAGCAGTTCTTC.

In this sample, this clonotype turned up a few times. The rearrangement links TRBV18 to TRBJ2-1, with 8 bases fitting TRBD1. J gave up 8 bases and V 3 bases, and 15 bases lay outside the gene matches. The germline CDR1 and CDR2 sequences are KGHSH and LQKENI. The CDR3 is 17 residues long. The CDR3, as DNA: TGTGCCAGCTCACCCCGCCCTTCAGGGGGCGAGGGTGATGAGCAGTTCTTC. This gives the protein CASSPRPSGGEGDEQFF.

This clonotype has at least ten counts. The chain employs TRBV30 and TRBJ1-3, with D maybe TRBD1 (5 bases). V gave up 4 bases and J gave up 4 bases, with 8 bases separating them. Germline CDR1 and CDR2: GTSNPN and SVGIG (reference sequence). There are 12 residues in the CDR3. In nucleotides, the CDR3 is TGTGCCTGGAAGGGGCTAGGAAACACCATATATTTT. It encodes CAWKGLGNTIYF. Variable domain in full (rest from reference TRBV30 and TRBJ1-3): SQTIHQWPATLVQPVGSPLSLECTVEGTSNPNLYWYRQAAGRGLQLLFYSVGIGQISSEVPQNLSASRPQDRQFILSSKKLLLSDSGFYLCAWKGLGNTIYFGEGSWLTVV.

This clonotype was picked up many times. The CDR3 DNA sequence: TGTGCCAGCAGTTACTCGATTCAGGGGGGGGAGACCCAGTACTTC. This translates into CASSYSIQGGETQYF. This chain uses TRBV6-2 or TRBV6-3 with TRBJ2-5, with D perhaps matching TRBD1 or TRBD2 (7 bases each). CDR1 and CDR2 from the germline V gene are MNHEY and SVGEGT. This CDR3 spans 15 amino acids. Trimming took off 0 bases at V and 5 bases at J, with 13 bases between the two ends.

This rearrangement joins TRBV6-2 or TRBV6-3 to TRBJ1-2, with TRBD1 matching 7 bases. V shed 7 bases and J 4 bases; nucleotides not matched to a gene: 12. Germline V gene sequence: CDR1 MNHEY, CDR2 SVGEGT. The CDR3 sequence is 15 residues long. The CDR3 is CASTDPSWDSYGYTF. The CDR3 DNA reads as TGTGCCAGCACCGACCCCTCCTGGGACAGCTATGGCTACACCTTC.

V and J are TRBV28 and TRBJ2-4; 7 bases fit TRBD2. The CDR3 covers 17 residues. Germline-derived CDR1 and CDR2 are MDHEN and SYDVKM. The J segment lost 4 bases and the V segment lost 6 bases, leaving 15 bases of the junction unmatched. CDR3 nucleotide sequence: TGTGCCAGCAGCGCGGATGTGGGGGGGACGACAAAAAACATTCAGTACTTC. This codes for CASSADVGGTTKNIQYF.

This clonotype has more than one count but fewer than ten. V usage is TRBV20-1 and J usage is TRBJ2-3; a weak D match, TRBD2 (6 bases). V was shortened by 4 bases and J by 0 bases, with 11 bases between the two germline ends. The CDR3 runs 14 residues. Germline V gene lookup returns CDR1 DFQATT and CDR2 SNEGSKA (reference sequence). DNA of the CDR3: TGCAGTGCTACCGGGACTGGTAGCACAGATACGCAGTATTTT. It is translated as CSATGTGSTDTQYF.

This clonotype was recorded at least ten times. J is TRBJ1-2 and V is TRBV12-3 or TRBV12-4; D gene ambiguous. The CDR3 length is 14 residues. Trimming left V 1 base short and J 0 bases short, with 6 bases between. The CDR3 loop reads CASSLVRSNYGYTF. CDR3 in DNA: TGTGCCAGCAGTTTAGTCAGATCTAACTATGGCTACACCTTC.

This clonotype came up many times. The rearrangement uses TRBV20-1 and TRBJ2-3; D is perhaps TRBD2 (5 bases). This CDR3 contains 15 residues. V lost 3 bases and J lost 1, with 14 bases in between. Germline V lookup: CDR1 DFQATT, CDR2 SNEGSKA (reference sequence). CDR3 nucleotide sequence: TGCAGTGCTAGGGGTGGTGGGAGAGGCACAGATACGCAGTATTTT. Protein: CSARGGGRGTDTQYF.

In its sample, this clonotype was seen a few times. In DNA form, the CDR3 reads TGTGCCAGCTCACCACAGAACACTGAAGCTTTCTTT. Amino acid sequence: CASSPQNTEAFF. The chain links TRBV18 to TRBJ1-1; the D is unclear. Germline V gene lookup returns CDR1 KGHSH and CDR2 LQKENI. V dropped 1 base and J dropped 1 base, with 1 base sitting between them. The CDR3 runs to 12 residues. The full variable domain, completed using reference TRBV18 and TRBJ1-1, is NAGVMQNPRHLVRRRGQEARLRCSPMKGHSHVYWYRQLPEEGLKFMVYLQKENIIDESGMPKERFSAEFPKEGPSILRIQQVVRGDSAAYFCASSPQNTEAFFGQGTRLTVV.

The chain employs TRBV30 and TRBJ1-2; D gene uncertain. Between the trimmed V and J ends, which lost 2 bases and 0 bases, there was a span of 13 bases. The CDR3 totals 15 residues. CDR1 and CDR2 from the germline V gene are GTSNPN and SVGIG (reference sequence). The CDR3 sequence: CAWSSGPAANYGYTF. CDR3 coding DNA: TGTGCCTGGAGTTCTGGCCCAGCAGCTAACTATGGCTACACCTTC.

This clonotype has only a few counts. Possible read error: a much larger clone is one base away. The rearrangement links TRBV6-2 or TRBV6-3 to TRBJ2-1; D remains ambiguous. The V end lost 2 bases, the J end lost 0 bases, and 5 bases lay between the germline ends. The CDR3 extends over 14 amino acids. Germline V gene sequence: CDR1 MNHEY, CDR2 SVGEGT. The CDR3 sequence: CASSYLSSYNEQFF. CDR3 bases: TGTGCCAGCAGTTACCTGAGCTCCTACAATGAGCAGTTCTTC.

A few counts support this clonotype. The chain carries TRBV7-9 and TRBJ2-4; 13 positions match TRBD2. The CDR3 contains 18 residues. From germline, CDR1 is SEHNR and CDR2 FQNEAQ (reference sequence). With 3 bases clipped from V and 0 bases from J, the junction kept 5 bases outside the gene matches. CDR3 loop: CASSFGLAGVGAKNIQYF. The DNA of the CDR3 is TGTGCCAGCAGCTTTGGACTAGCGGGAGTGGGAGCCAAAAACATTCAGTACTTC.